This T cell receptor (beta chain) was captured by sequencing in a study of cytomegalovirus exposure and HLA in healthy donors. Primers for the PCR totalled 60 Vbeta and 13 Jbeta. Using immunoSEQ multiplex PCR, the repertoire was profiled, and TCRdb retains in-frame clones only, with some absent. The sample consists of around 140,000 clones, approximately 70% of them appearing once. Germline CDR1 reads SEHNR; CDR2 reads FQNEAQ (reference sequence). The CDR3 loop spans 13 amino acids. V was pared by 5 bases and J by 5 bases, with 12 bases between. This chain connects TRBV7-9 to TRBJ1-1, with D maybe TRBD1 (6 bases). This TCR was sampled from an older woman in good health and CMV-seropositive. Sequences were obtained from PBMCs. The CDR3 region is CASSRQQGTEAFF. For the CDR3, the DNA is TGTGCCAGCAGCCGGCAACAGGGAACTGAAGCTTTCTTT.